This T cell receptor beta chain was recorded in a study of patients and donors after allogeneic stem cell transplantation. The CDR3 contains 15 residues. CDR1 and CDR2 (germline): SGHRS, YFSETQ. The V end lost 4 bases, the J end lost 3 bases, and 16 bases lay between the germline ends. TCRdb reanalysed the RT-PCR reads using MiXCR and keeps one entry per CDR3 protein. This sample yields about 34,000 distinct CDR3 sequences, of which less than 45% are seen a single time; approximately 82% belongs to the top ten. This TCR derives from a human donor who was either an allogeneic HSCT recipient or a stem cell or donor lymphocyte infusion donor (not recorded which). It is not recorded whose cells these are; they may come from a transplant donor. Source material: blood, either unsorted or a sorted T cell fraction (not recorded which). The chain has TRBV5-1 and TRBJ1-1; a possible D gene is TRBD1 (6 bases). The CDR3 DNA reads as TGCGCCAGCAGCGGAAAAACAGGGCCCTACACTGAAGCTTTCTTT. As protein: CASSGKTGPYTEAFF.